Listed here are 19 T cell receptor beta chains from one sample, sequenced in a study of T-cell reconstitution after alpha-beta-depleted transplantation in children. The TCRbeta library incorporated unique molecular identifiers. Using its own MiXCR run on the PCR reads, TCRdb lists one record per CDR3 protein. The sample lists approximately 88,000 distinct CDR3 sequences, 12% seen once, with about 14% in the top ten. This sample comprised PBMCs from the stem cell graft donor, obtained from the stem cell graft. These receptors came from a human donor who donated a stem cell graft to a child with inherited bone marrow failure.

This clonotype occurred many times. The rearrangement links TRBV5-1 to TRBJ1-4, with 9 bases identical to TRBD1. V lost 5 bases, J lost 4 bases, and 6 bases stayed unmatched. The V gene's germline CDR1 is SGHRS and CDR2 YFSETQ. This CDR3 comprises 15 residues. The CDR3 loop reads CASSSGQGNNEKLFF. CDR3 coding DNA: TGCGCCAGCAGTTCGGGACAGGGCAATAATGAAAAACTGTTTTTT.

This clonotype has a count of ten or more. The chain employs TRBV12-3 or TRBV12-4 and TRBJ2-2; the match to TRBD1 covers 7 bases. The CDR3 contains 16 residues. V lost 6 bases to trimming and J lost 3 bases; unmatched junction nucleotides: 10. The CDR3, as DNA: TGTGCCAGCAGGACAGGGACAGTGATGTACACCGGGGAGCTGTTTTTT. Translating gives CASRTGTVMYTGELFF.

This clonotype was seen at least ten times. The CDR3 protein is CASGTGPSLYTEAFF. CDR3 bases: TGTGCCAGCGGTACAGGGCCCTCCCTTTATACTGAAGCTTTCTTT. The chain has TRBV27 and TRBJ1-1; D might be TRBD1 (6 bases). Germline CDR1 reads MNHEY; CDR2 reads SMNVEV (reference sequence). The CDR3 length is 15 residues. Trimming took off 8 bases at V and 5 bases at J, with 21 bases between the two ends.

The table lists this clonotype with many counts. V gene TRBV5-4 combines with J gene TRBJ1-2; D gene ambiguous. This CDR3 contains 15 residues. The germline gives CDR1 SGHNT, CDR2 YYREEE (reference sequence). V was pared by 3 bases and J by 4 bases, with 16 bases between. The CDR3 bases are TGTGCCAGCAGCTCGGACGGTGGGCATGGCTATGGCTACACCTTC. Protein product: CASSSDGGHGYGYTF.

This clonotype has at least ten counts. The chain carries TRBV20-1 and TRBJ2-1; 16 bases agree with TRBD2. The CDR3 extends over 20 amino acids. J was trimmed by 8 bases and V by 6 bases; bases with no gene match: 22. The germline CDR1 and CDR2 sequences are DFQATT and SNEGSKA (reference sequence). The CDR3: CSAARQLPGLAGGPRDEQFF. In DNA, the CDR3 is TGCAGTGCGGCTCGACAGTTACCGGGACTAGCGGGAGGGCCGCGAGATGAGCAGTTCTTC.

This clonotype has just a few counts. The rearrangement joins TRBV29-1 to TRBJ2-2, with TRBD2 matching 13 bases. The CDR3 spans 15 residues. The germline gives CDR1 SQVTM, CDR2 ANQGSEA. The V and J ends lost 4 bases and 7 bases, in that order; junction bases with no gene match: 6. CDR3 bases: TGCAGCGTTGTCCTACTAGCGGGAGGGGACGGGGAGCTGTTTTTT. It encodes CSVVLLAGGDGELFF.

This clonotype was counted at least ten times. The rearrangement uses TRBV9 and TRBJ2-7; maybe TRBD2 (5 bases). This CDR3 has 13 residues. V lost 6 bases, J lost 6 bases, and 16 bases lay in between. From germline, CDR1 is SGDLS and CDR2 YYNGEE. The CDR3 spells CASTPGLAPEQYF. In DNA, the CDR3 is TGTGCCAGCACCCCCGGGTTAGCGCCCGAGCAGTACTTC.

This clonotype was seen many times. The chain recombines TRBV27 with TRBJ2-7; 11 bases fit TRBD2. V lost 2 bases and J lost 1; bases outside the gene matches: 4. Per the germline V gene, CDR1 is MNHEY and CDR2 is SMNVEV (reference sequence). The CDR3 covers 16 residues. CDR3 nucleotide sequence: TGTGCCAGCAGTTTAACGGGGACTAGCGGATCCTACGAGCAGTACTTC. Residues: CASSLTGTSGSYEQYF.

This clonotype has a count of ten or more. This chain's CDR3 is CSAPSAPGTDTQYF. The DNA of the CDR3 is TGCAGTGCCCCTAGCGCGCCCGGGACAGATACGCAGTATTTT. V usage is TRBV20-1 and J usage is TRBJ2-3; a weak D match, TRBD2 (6 bases). V dropped 6 bases and J dropped 3 bases, with 16 bases sitting between them. Germline loops: CDR1 DFQATT, CDR2 SNEGSKA (reference sequence). CDR3 length: 14 amino acids.

In this sample, this clonotype turned up many times. The chain uses TRBV13 and TRBJ1-1, with 11 bases that match TRBD1. Germline V CDR1 and CDR2: PRHDT, FYEKMQ (reference sequence). The CDR3 contains 17 residues. Unmatched junction bases numbered 13, after V lost 5 bases and J lost 5 bases. CDR3 amino acids: CASSPTGDRGSGTEAFF. In nucleotides, the CDR3 is TGTGCCAGCAGCCCAACCGGGGACAGGGGGTCGGGGACTGAAGCTTTCTTT.

There are many counts of this clonotype. This chain joins TRBV5-1 and TRBJ2-6; D is undetermined. V lost 0 bases, J lost 4 bases, and 11 bases lay in between. The germline CDR1 and CDR2 sequences are SGHRS and YFSETQ. The CDR3 sequence is 16 residues long. The CDR3 spells CASSLVPGPGANVLTF. The CDR3 DNA follows: TGCGCCAGCAGCTTGGTTCCCGGGCCCGGGGCCAACGTCCTGACTTTC.

The chain links TRBV5-1 to TRBJ2-7; 9 bases line up with TRBD1. This CDR3 spans 15 amino acids. Trimming cost V 0 bases and J 4 bases; bases outside gene matches: 5. Germline CDR1 reads SGHRS; CDR2 reads YFSETQ. The CDR3 sequence is CASSLAGQGPYEQYF. CDR3 DNA sequence: TGCGCCAGCAGCTTGGCCGGACAGGGGCCATACGAGCAGTACTTC.

This clonotype occurred many times. The chain uses TRBV12-3 or TRBV12-4 and TRBJ1-1; possible D gene TRBD1, 5 bases. Between the trimmed V and J ends, which lost 7 bases and 4 bases, there was a span of 10 bases. The CDR3 totals 12 residues. The CDR3 reads CASTGGATEAFF. The CDR3 nucleotides are TGTGCCAGCACAGGAGGGGCCACTGAAGCTTTCTTT.

This clonotype was found many times. The genes are TRBV29-1 and TRBJ2-7; D may be TRBD2 (5 bases). This CDR3 is built from 12 residues. Trimming stripped 6 bases from V and 5 bases from J, with 14 bases between. CDR1 is SQVTM, CDR2 ANQGSEA, per germline. The CDR3 here is CSVKDGRDEQYF. DNA for the CDR3: TGCAGCGTCAAGGACGGGCGGGACGAGCAGTACTTC.

In its sample, this clonotype was seen once. V usage is TRBV20-1 and J usage is TRBJ2-3; D not certain. CDR1 and CDR2 (germline): DFQATT, SNEGSKA (reference sequence). The CDR3 is made up of 12 amino acids. Between the trimmed V and J ends, which lost 2 bases and 6 bases, there was a span of 9 bases. The CDR3 reads CSARRAPDTQYF. CDR3 sequence (DNA): TGCAGTGCTAGACGGGCTCCTGATACGCAGTATTTT.

This clonotype has at least ten counts. The rearrangement joins TRBV20-1 to TRBJ1-5; D is perhaps TRBD1 (5 bases). The CDR3 extends over 14 amino acids. Germline V CDR1 and CDR2: DFQATT, SNEGSKA (reference sequence). Trimming left V 6 bases short and J 5 bases short, with 17 bases between. CDR3 coding DNA: TGCAGTGCCCCGGCGGAGGGGATAGATCAGCCCCAGCATTTT. Protein sequence: CSAPAEGIDQPQHF.

This clonotype has ten or more counts. This chain connects TRBV6-2 or TRBV6-3 to TRBJ1-1; a possible D gene is TRBD1 (5 bases). Trimming removed 6 bases from V and 11 bases from J, with 22 bases in between. There are 14 residues in the CDR3. The germline CDR1 and CDR2 sequences are MNHEY and SVGEGT. CDR3 region: CASRTAAAYSTAFF. The CDR3 DNA reads as TGTGCCAGCAGGACAGCGGCAGCCTACTCTACGGCTTTCTTT.

Ten or more counts support this clonotype. V usage is TRBV20-1 and J usage is TRBJ2-5; 15 bases agree with TRBD2. CDR1 DFQATT and CDR2 SNEGSKA come from the germline V gene (reference sequence). The J segment lost 1 base and the V segment lost 5 bases, leaving 2 bases of the junction unmatched. The CDR3 covers 15 residues. The CDR3 spells CSAGTSGGFQETQYF. The CDR3 DNA sequence: TGCAGTGCTGGGACTAGCGGGGGGTTCCAAGAGACCCAGTACTTC.

This clonotype showed up many times. This chain links TRBV2 with TRBJ1-1; D may be TRBD1 (6 bases). The CDR3 is made up of 13 amino acids. Germline CDR1 is SNHLY and CDR2 is FYNNEI. V was clipped by 3 bases and J by 4 bases, with 9 bases between them. The CDR3 protein is CASSDEGGTEAFF. The CDR3 DNA reads TGTGCCAGCAGTGACGAGGGGGGCACTGAAGCTTTCTTT.